This T cell receptor (beta chain) was observed in a study of T cell responses to AZD1222 COVID-19 vaccine. Study-level findings and limits: White British people made up most donors, females outnumbered males, and clonal diversity was possibly underestimated. Reportedly, nearly half of unique spike TCRs recognized epitopes outside B.1.351/B.1.1.7 mutations.

Assay: immunoSEQ multiplex PCR; the TCRdb copy retains only in-frame clones and omits some. Counted here are fewer than 150,000 clones, around 93% occurring once; the ten biggest clones make up under 9%. The CDR3 spans 19 residues. The V gene's germline CDR1 is SSHAT and CDR2 FNYEAQ (reference sequence). With respect to this clone: Its antigen is unknown. Germline is not matched at one junction end, which may reflect a read error.

Second-dose recipients at about 4 or about 12 weeks were treated as one pooled group. The source of this sequence is an adult who received the AZD1222 COVID-19 vaccine. The specimen comprised peripheral blood, sampled 28 days after the second AZD1222 dose. This chain links TRBV7-7 with TRBJ1-6; 7 positions agree with TRBD1. CDR3 residues: CASSLCPGTVSSYNSPLHF. The CDR3, as DNA: TGTGCTAGCAGCCTATGCCCCGGGACAGTTAGCTCCTATAATTCACCCCTCCACTTT.